Shown below are 19 T cell receptor beta chains from a single sample sequenced in a study of blood T cells in healthy people across ages. Using a J-beta primer mix together with a sample-barcoded 5' primer, a second PCR was run for roughly 6 to 12 cycles. TCRdb re-analysed the 5' RACE reads in MiXCR, keeping a single row per CDR3 protein. In the table there are over 750,000 distinct CDR3 sequences, just under 25% of which are singletons. These data also featured in a second study, about T cells of mothers and their children.

Source material: blood. Receptors originate from a boy aged 5-17 years in good health.

The chain employs TRBV12-3 or TRBV12-4 and TRBJ2-5; TRBD2 might be the D (5 bases). Trimming left V 3 bases short and J 9 bases short, with 8 bases between. The CDR3 contains 11 residues. The CDR3 DNA reads TGTGCCAGCAGTTTCCTCGGGGCCCAGTACTTC. Its translation is CASSFLGAQYF.

The CDR3 sequence is CASSSAFGLSYEQYF. The CDR3 nucleotides read TGCGCCAGCAGCTCCGCTTTTGGACTCTCCTACGAGCAGTACTTC. The gene calls are TRBV5-1 and TRBJ2-7; possible D gene TRBD2, 5 bases. CDR1 SGHRS and CDR2 YFSETQ come from the germline V gene. This CDR3 spans 15 amino acids. Trimming stripped 3 bases from V and 0 bases from J, with 13 bases between.

Only a few counts were recorded for this clonotype. The V gene is TRBV27, the J gene TRBJ2-7; 7 bases line up with TRBD1. The ends lost 0 bases at V and 3 bases at J; junction bases unmatched: 5. This CDR3 spans 15 amino acids. CDR1 MNHEY and CDR2 SMNVEV come from the germline V gene (reference sequence). The CDR3 coding sequence is TGTGCCAGCAGTTTATCCGGGACAGTAATCTACGAGCAGTACTTC. Its translation: CASSLSGTVIYEQYF.

This chain connects TRBV5-6 to TRBJ1-2; TRBD1 is a possible D gene (5 bases). Per the germline V gene, CDR1 is SGHDT and CDR2 is YYEEEE. This CDR3 contains 13 residues. V was pared by 1 base and J by 4 bases, with 8 bases between. CDR3 nucleotide sequence: TGTGCCAGCAGCTTGCGGGACCCCTATGGCTACACCTTC. Protein: CASSLRDPYGYTF.

V is TRBV20-1 and J is TRBJ2-7; 8 positions agree with TRBD2. CDR3 length: 14 residues. J lost 3 bases, V lost 2 bases, and 6 bases had no gene match. Per the germline V gene, CDR1 is DFQATT and CDR2 is SNEGSKA (reference sequence). Here the CDR3 DNA reads TGCAGTGCTAGACACACGGGACTAGGCTACGAGCAGTACTTC. It specifies CSARHTGLGYEQYF.

With respect to this clonotype: Compared with germline, one end of the junction differs, possibly owing to a read error. The chain has TRBV6-1 and TRBJ2-5, with D unresolved. CDR3 length: 11 amino acids. In germline, CDR1 is MNHNS, CDR2 SASEGT. CDR3 residues: CASSENLAHLF. As DNA, the CDR3 is TGTGCCAGCAGTGAAAATTTGGCTCACCTCTTC.

This clonotype was observed once. The chain links TRBV20-1 to TRBJ2-3; D may be TRBD2 (5 bases). Trimming left V 6 bases short and J 7 bases short, with 20 bases between. Per the germline V gene, CDR1 is DFQATT and CDR2 is SNEGSKA (reference sequence). This CDR3 spans 14 amino acids. The CDR3 spells CSADSTGDPNTQYF. The CDR3 DNA reads as TGCAGTGCAGATTCTACCGGGGATCCCAATACGCAGTATTTT.

This clonotype was picked up a small number of times. The chain couples TRBV12-3 or TRBV12-4 to TRBJ2-3, with D tentatively TRBD2 (5 bases). The CDR3 has 17 amino acids. The germline V and J ends were trimmed by 6 bases and 2 bases, with 21 bases remaining between them. Written as DNA, the CDR3 is TGTGCCAGCAGCACCACTGTAGCGAGGGCTAACACAGATACGCAGTATTTT. It translates to CASSTTVARANTDTQYF.

The genes are TRBV6-1 and TRBJ1-5; no clear D gene. V was cut by 7 bases and J by 4 bases, with 8 bases left in between. Germline values: CDR1 MNHNS, CDR2 SASEGT. The CDR3 is 12 residues long. The CDR3 reads CASKLANQPQHF. The CDR3, as DNA: TGTGCCAGCAAATTGGCGAATCAGCCCCAGCATTTT.

A single count supports this clonotype. A junction boundary mismatches the germline segment, possibly from a read error. The CDR3 loop reads CTTSRDGAPWDEQFF. CDR3 DNA: TGTACCACCAGCAGAGATGGCGCCCCCTGGGATGAGCAGTTCTTC. The V gene is TRBV15, the J gene TRBJ2-1; D is uncertain. Germline lookup yields CDR1 LNHNV and CDR2 YYDKDF (reference sequence). This CDR3 is built from 15 residues.

This clonotype occurred a few times. V is TRBV5-1 and J is TRBJ2-4, with 7 bases identical to TRBD1. With 4 bases clipped from V and 0 bases from J, the junction kept 10 bases outside the gene matches. CDR3 size: 17 residues. Germline V lookup: CDR1 SGHRS, CDR2 YFSETQ. CDR3 loop: CASSPTQGLIAKNIQYF. Here the CDR3 DNA reads TGCGCCAGCAGCCCGACACAGGGGCTAATAGCCAAAAACATTCAGTACTTC.

This clonotype occurred a few times. The rearrangement uses TRBV20-1 and TRBJ2-7, with TRBD2 identical over 8 bases. The V gene's germline CDR1 is DFQATT and CDR2 SNEGSKA (reference sequence). Trimming took 5 bases from V and 3 from J; bases not matched to a gene: 9. The CDR3 runs 14 residues. CDR3 loop: CSADTGGGFYEQYF. In DNA, the CDR3 is TGCAGTGCTGACACCGGGGGGGGGTTCTACGAGCAGTACTTC.

Turning to this clonotype: Compared with germline, one end of the junction differs, possibly owing to a read error. The V and J genes are TRBV24-1 and TRBJ1-6, with 7 nucleotides matching TRBD1. There are 16 residues in the CDR3. Per the germline V gene, CDR1 is KGHDR and CDR2 is SFDVKD. The CDR3 here is CASSDGTLRGDSPLHF. The CDR3 nucleotides are TGTGCCTCCAGTGATGGGACACTCAGGGGGGATTCACCCCTCCACTTT.

This rearrangement joins TRBV29-1 to TRBJ2-1; D unclear. Germline V gives CDR1 SQVTM, CDR2 ANQGSEA. V was shortened by 6 bases and J by 6 bases, with 12 bases between the two germline ends. This CDR3 contains 12 residues. This chain's CDR3 is CSVEFPSNEQFF. The CDR3 coding sequence is TGCAGCGTCGAATTTCCTAGCAATGAGCAGTTCTTC.

This clonotype was counted a few times. The rearrangement links TRBV7-9 to TRBJ1-2; no definite D call. Trimming left V 7 bases short and J 3 bases short, with 30 bases between. The CDR3 spans 19 residues. Germline lookup yields CDR1 SEHNR and CDR2 FQNEAQ (reference sequence). In DNA form, the CDR3 reads TGTGCCAGCACCTCACGCGTCCCAGGATCTTCACGGAATGACTATGGCTACACCTTC. Residues: CASTSRVPGSSRNDYGYTF.

This clonotype appeared a few times. The rearrangement uses TRBV20-1 and TRBJ1-1; the match to TRBD1 covers 7 bases. With 0 bases clipped from V and 3 bases from J, the junction kept 7 bases outside the gene matches. This CDR3 has 15 residues. In germline, CDR1 is DFQATT, CDR2 SNEGSKA (reference sequence). In DNA form, the CDR3 reads TGCAGTGCTAGAGAGGCAGGGGGGACCGACACTGAAGCTTTCTTT. It is translated as CSAREAGGTDTEAFF.

This clonotype turned up a few times. This chain connects TRBV29-1 to TRBJ2-7; D gene uncertain. This CDR3 is 13 amino acids long. From germline, CDR1 is SQVTM and CDR2 ANQGSEA. V lost 2 bases and J 5 bases, leaving 13 bases between the germline ends. This chain's CDR3 is CSVEFGSGHEQYF. In DNA, the CDR3 is TGCAGCGTTGAATTTGGAAGTGGGCACGAGCAGTACTTC.

The J gene is TRBJ2-4, the V gene TRBV28, with 8 bases that match TRBD1. V dropped 1 base and J dropped 10; count of bases not matched to a gene: 3. Germline-derived CDR1 and CDR2 are MDHEN and SYDVKM. The CDR3 length is 13 residues. The CDR3 spells CASSLYRGRIQYF. DNA for the CDR3: TGTGCCAGCAGTTTATACAGGGGGAGGATTCAGTACTTC.

This clonotype was counted a few times. This rearrangement joins TRBV7-9 to TRBJ2-5, with D possibly being TRBD2 (5 bases). Looked up from germline, CDR1 is SEHNR and CDR2 is FQNEAQ (reference sequence). This CDR3 is built from 14 residues. V was shortened by 4 bases and J by 5 bases, with 14 bases between the two germline ends. CDR3 in amino acids: CASSSGDLDETQYF. DNA for the CDR3: TGTGCCAGCAGCTCCGGGGATCTCGACGAGACCCAGTACTTC.